The entry below gives a single T cell receptor (beta chain) sequence along with its context. This entry is derived from a study of blood T cell repertoires in COVID-19. Study details: PBMCs, B-cell-depleted T cells, or T cells provided the cDNA or gDNA that made up the material.

This CDR3 has 13 residues. Germline CDR1 is SEHNR and CDR2 is FQNEAQ (reference sequence). V shed 11 bases, J shed 8 bases, and the junction held 8 bases outside the gene matches. The repertoire was sequenced with immunoSEQ multiplex PCR; TCRdb's copy has only in-frame clones and lacks some. The sample lists over 150,000 clones, roughly 89% occurring once. The sample consisted of peripheral blood. The V gene is TRBV7-9, the J gene TRBJ1-6; 8 nucleotides line up with TRBD1. This TCR was sampled from a woman between 65 and 79 years old with COVID-19, enrolled during active disease. The CDR3 DNA follows: TGTGCCGGAGCCGGGACAGGCGATTCACCCCTCCACTTT. Encoded protein: CAGAGTGDSPLHF.